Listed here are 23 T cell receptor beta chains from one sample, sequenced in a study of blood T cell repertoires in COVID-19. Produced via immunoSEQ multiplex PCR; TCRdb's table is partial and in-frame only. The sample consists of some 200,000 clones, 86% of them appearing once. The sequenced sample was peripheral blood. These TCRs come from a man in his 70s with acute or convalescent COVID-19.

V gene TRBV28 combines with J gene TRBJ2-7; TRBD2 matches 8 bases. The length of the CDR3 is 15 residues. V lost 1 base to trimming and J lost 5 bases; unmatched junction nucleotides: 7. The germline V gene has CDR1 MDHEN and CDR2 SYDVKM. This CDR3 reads CASSLSGGPRNEQYF. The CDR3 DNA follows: TGTGCCAGCAGTTTATCGGGAGGGCCCAGGAACGAGCAGTACTTC.

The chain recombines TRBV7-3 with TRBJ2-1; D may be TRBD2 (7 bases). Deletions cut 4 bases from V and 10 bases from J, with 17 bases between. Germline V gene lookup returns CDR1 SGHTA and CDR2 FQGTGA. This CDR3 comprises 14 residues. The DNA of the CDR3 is TGTGCCAGCAGCTACACTAGCGTAGGACAGGAGCAGTTCTTC. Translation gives CASSYTSVGQEQFF. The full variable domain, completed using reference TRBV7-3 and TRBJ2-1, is GAGVSQTPSNKVTEKGKYVELRCDPISGHTALYWYRQSLGQGPEFLIYFQGTGAADDSGLPNDRFFAVRPEGSVSTLKIQRTERGDSAVYLCASSYTSVGQEQFFGPGTRLTVL.

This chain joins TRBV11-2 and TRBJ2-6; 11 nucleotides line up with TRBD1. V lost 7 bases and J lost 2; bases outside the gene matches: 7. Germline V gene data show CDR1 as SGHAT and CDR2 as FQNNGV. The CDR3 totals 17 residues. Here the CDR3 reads CASILSGQGAGANVLTF. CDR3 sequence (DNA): TGTGCCAGCATCCTCTCGGGACAGGGGGCTGGGGCCAACGTCCTGACTTTC.

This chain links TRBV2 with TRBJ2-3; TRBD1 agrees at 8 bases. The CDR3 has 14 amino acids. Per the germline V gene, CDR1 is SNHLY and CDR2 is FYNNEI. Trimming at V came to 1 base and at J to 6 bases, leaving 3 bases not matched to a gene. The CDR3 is CASSEGTGRDTQYF. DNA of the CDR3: TGTGCCAGCAGTGAAGGGACAGGGAGGGATACGCAGTATTTT.

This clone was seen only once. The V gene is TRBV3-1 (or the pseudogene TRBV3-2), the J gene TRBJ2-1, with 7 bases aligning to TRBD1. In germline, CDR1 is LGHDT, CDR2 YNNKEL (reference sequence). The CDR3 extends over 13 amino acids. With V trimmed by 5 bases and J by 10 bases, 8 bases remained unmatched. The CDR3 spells CASSYGTVREQFF. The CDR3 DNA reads TGTGCCAGCAGCTACGGGACAGTCAGGGAGCAGTTCTTC.

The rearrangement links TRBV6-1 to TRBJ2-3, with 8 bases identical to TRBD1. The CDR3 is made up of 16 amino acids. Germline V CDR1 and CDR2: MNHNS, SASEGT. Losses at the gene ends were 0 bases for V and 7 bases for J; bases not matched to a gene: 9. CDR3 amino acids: CASSEAWTGIPNTQYF. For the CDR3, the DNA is TGTGCCAGCAGTGAAGCATGGACAGGGATCCCCAATACGCAGTATTTT.

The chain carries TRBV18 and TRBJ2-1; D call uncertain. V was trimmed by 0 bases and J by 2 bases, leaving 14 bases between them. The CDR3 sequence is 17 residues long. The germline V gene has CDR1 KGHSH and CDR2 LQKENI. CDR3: CASSPPGGYSAYNEQFF. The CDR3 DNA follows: TGTGCCAGCTCACCACCAGGCGGATATTCAGCCTACAATGAGCAGTTCTTC.

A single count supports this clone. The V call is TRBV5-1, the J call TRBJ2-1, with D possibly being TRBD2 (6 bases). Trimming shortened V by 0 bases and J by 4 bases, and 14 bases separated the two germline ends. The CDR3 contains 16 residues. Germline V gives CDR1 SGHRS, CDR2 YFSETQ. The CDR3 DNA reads TGCGCCAGCAGCTTGGCCGGGGCGGGGTTTTACAATGAGCAGTTCTTC. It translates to CASSLAGAGFYNEQFF.

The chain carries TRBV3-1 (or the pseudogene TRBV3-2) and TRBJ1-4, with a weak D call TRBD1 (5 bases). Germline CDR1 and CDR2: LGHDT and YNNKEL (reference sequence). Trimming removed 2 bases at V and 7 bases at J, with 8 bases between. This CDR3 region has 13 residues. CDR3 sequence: CASSQPGGEKLFF. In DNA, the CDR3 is TGTGCCAGCAGCCAACCCGGGGGTGAAAAACTGTTTTTT.

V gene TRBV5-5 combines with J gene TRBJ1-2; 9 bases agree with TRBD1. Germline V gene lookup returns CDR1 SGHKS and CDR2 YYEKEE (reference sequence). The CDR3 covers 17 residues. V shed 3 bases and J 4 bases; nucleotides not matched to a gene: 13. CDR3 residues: CASSWGVDRGVVYGYTF. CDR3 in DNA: TGTGCCAGCAGCTGGGGGGTGGACAGGGGCGTCGTCTATGGCTACACCTTC.

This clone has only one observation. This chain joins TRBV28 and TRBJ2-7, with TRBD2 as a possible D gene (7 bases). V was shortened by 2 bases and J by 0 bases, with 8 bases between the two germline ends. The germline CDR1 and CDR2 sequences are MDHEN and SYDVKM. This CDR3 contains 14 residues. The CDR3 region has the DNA TGTGCCAGCAGTTTAGGGGGGGCCTCCTACGAGCAGTACTTC. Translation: CASSLGGASYEQYF.

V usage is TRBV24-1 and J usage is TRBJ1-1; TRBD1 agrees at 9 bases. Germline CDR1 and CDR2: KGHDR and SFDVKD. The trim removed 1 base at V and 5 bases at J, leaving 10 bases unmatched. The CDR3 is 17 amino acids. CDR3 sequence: CATSDFFADRGKTEAFF. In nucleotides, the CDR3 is TGTGCCACCAGTGATTTCTTCGCGGACAGGGGTAAAACTGAAGCTTTCTTT.

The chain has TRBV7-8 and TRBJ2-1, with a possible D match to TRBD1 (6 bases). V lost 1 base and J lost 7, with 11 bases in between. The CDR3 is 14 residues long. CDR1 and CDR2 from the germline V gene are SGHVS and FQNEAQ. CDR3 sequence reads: CASSLVYQGNEQFF. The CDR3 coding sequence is TGTGCCAGCAGCTTAGTATACCAGGGGAATGAGCAGTTCTTC. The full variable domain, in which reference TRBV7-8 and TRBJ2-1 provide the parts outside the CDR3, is GAGVSQSPRYKVAKRGQDVALRCDPISGHVSLFWYQQALGQGPEFLTYFQNEAQLDKSGLPSDRFFAERPEGSVSTLKIQRTQQEDSAVYLCASSLVYQGNEQFFGPGTRLTVL.

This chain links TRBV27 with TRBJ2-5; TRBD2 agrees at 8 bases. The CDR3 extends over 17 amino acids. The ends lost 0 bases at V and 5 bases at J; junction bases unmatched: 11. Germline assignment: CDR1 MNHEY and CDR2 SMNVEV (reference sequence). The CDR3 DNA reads TGTGCCAGCAGTTTATCGTTTCACAGCGGGAGACGGGAGACCCAGTACTTC. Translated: CASSLSFHSGRRETQYF.

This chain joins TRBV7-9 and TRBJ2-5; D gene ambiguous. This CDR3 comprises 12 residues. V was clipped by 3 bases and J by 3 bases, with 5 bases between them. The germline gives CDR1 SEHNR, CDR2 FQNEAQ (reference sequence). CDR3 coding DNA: TGTGCCAGCAGCTTTGCGGAAGAGACCCAGTACTTC. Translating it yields CASSFAEETQYF. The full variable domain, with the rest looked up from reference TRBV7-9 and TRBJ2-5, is DTGVSQNPRHKITKRGQNVTFRCDPISEHNRLYWYRQTLGQGPEFLTYFQNEAQLEKSRLLSDRFSAERPKGSFSTLEIQRTEQGDSAMYLCASSFAEETQYFGPGTRLLVL.

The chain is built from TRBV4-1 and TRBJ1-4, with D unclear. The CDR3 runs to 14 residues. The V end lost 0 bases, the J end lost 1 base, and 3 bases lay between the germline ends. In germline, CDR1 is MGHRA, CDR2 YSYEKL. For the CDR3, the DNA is TGCGCCAGCAGCCAAGACAGAACTAATGAAAAACTGTTTTTT. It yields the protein CASSQDRTNEKLFF.

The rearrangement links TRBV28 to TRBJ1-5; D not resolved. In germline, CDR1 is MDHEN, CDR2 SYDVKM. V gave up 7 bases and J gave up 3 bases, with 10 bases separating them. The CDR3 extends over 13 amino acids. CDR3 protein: CASMWAVNQPQHF. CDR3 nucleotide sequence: TGTGCCAGCATGTGGGCCGTCAATCAGCCCCAGCATTTT. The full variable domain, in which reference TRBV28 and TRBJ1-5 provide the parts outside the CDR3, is DVKVTQSSRYLVKRTGEKVFLECVQDMDHENMFWYRQDPGLGLRLIYFSYDVKMKEKGDIPEGYSVSREKKERFSLILESASTNQTSMYLCASMWAVNQPQHFGDGTRLSIL.

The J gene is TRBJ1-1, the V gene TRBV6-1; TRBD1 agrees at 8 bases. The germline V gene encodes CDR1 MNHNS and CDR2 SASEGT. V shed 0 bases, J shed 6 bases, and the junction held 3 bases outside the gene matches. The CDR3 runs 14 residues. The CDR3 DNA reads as TGTGCCAGCAGTGAAGCCAGGGGGCGGCCTGAAGCTTTCTTT. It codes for CASSEARGRPEAFF.

CDR3 residues: CASSEGRQGNEKLFF. In nucleotides, the CDR3 is TGTGCCAGCAGTGAAGGGAGGCAAGGAAATGAAAAACTGTTTTTT. The chain combines TRBV2 with TRBJ1-4; D uncertain. Germline V CDR1 and CDR2: SNHLY, FYNNEI. CDR3 length equals 15 residues. Trimming left V 1 base short and J 5 bases short, with 11 bases between. The variable domain in full, with the rest retrieved from reference TRBV2 and TRBJ1-4, is EPEVTQTPSHQVTQMGQEVILRCVPISNHLYFYWYRQILGQKVEFLVSFYNNEISEKSEIFDDQFSVERPDGSNFTLKIRSTKLEDSAMYFCASSEGRQGNEKLFFGSGTQLSVL.

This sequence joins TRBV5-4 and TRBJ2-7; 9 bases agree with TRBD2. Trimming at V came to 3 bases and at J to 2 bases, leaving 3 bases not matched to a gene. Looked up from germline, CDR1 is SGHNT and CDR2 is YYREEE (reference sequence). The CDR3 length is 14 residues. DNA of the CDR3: TGTGCCAGCAGCTCGAGGACTAGCGCCTACGAGCAGTACTTC. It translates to CASSSRTSAYEQYF.

The CDR3 reads CASSLFAGGTGELFF. In DNA, the CDR3 is TGCGCCAGCAGCTTGTTCGCAGGGGGCACCGGGGAGCTGTTTTTT. The rearrangement joins TRBV5-1 to TRBJ2-2; the match to TRBD1 covers 7 bases. The trim removed 1 base at V and 4 bases at J, leaving 4 bases unmatched. CDR3 length equals 15 residues. Germline loops: CDR1 SGHRS, CDR2 YFSETQ.

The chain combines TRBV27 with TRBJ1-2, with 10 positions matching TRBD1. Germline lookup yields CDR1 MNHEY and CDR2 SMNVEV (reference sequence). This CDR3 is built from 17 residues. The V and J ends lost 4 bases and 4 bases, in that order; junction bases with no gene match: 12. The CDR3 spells CASSSYLAGTGAYGYTF. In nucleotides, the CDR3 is TGTGCCAGCAGTTCTTACCTGGCCGGGACAGGGGCCTATGGCTACACCTTC.

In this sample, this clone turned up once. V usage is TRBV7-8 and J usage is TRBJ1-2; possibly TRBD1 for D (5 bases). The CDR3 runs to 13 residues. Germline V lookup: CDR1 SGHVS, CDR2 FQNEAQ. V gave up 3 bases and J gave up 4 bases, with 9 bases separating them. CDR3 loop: CASSFRQFYGYTF. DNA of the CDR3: TGTGCCAGCAGCTTTCGACAGTTCTATGGCTACACCTTC.